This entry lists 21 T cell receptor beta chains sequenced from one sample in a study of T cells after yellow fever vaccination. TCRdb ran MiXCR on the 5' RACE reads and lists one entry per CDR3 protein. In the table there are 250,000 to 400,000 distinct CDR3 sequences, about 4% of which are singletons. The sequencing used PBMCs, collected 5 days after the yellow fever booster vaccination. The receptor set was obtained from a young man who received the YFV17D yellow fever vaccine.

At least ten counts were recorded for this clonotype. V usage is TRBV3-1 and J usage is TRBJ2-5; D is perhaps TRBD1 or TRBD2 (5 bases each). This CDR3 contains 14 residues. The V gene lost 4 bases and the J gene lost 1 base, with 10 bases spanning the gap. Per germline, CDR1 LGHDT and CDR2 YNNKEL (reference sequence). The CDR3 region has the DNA TGTGCCAGCAGCCCCGGGACGGCCCAAGAGACCCAGTACTTC. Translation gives CASSPGTAQETQYF.

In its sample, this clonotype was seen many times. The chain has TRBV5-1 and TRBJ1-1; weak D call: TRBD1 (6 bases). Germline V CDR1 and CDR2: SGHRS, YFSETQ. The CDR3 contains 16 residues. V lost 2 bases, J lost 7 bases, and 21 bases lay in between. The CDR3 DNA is TGCGCCAGCAGCTTCTCAGTGGGGGGCGCGGATGGTGAAGCTTTCTTT. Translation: CASSFSVGGADGEAFF.

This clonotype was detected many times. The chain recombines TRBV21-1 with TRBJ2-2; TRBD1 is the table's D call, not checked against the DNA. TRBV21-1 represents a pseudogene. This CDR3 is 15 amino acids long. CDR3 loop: CASSKVHRDTGELFF. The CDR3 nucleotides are TGTGCCAGCAGCAAGGTGCACAGGGACACCGGGGAGCTGTTTTTT.

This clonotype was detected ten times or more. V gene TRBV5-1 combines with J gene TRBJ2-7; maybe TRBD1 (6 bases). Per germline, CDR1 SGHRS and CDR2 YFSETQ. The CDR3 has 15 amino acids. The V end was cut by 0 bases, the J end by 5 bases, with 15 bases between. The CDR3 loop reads CASSLGGRGGDEQYF. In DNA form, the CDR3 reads TGCGCCAGCAGCTTGGGTGGCAGGGGCGGCGACGAGCAGTACTTC.

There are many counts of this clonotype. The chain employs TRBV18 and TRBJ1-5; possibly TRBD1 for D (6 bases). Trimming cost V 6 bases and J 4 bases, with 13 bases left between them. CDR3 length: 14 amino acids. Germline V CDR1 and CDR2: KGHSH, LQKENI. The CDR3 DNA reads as TGTGCCAGCTCCTCTATACAGGGTAATCAGCCCCAGCATTTT. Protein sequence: CASSSIQGNQPQHF. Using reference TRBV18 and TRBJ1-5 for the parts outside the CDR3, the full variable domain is NAGVMQNPRHLVRRRGQEARLRCSPMKGHSHVYWYRQLPEEGLKFMVYLQKENIIDESGMPKERFSAEFPKEGPSILRIQQVVRGDSAAYFCASSSIQGNQPQHFGDGTRLSIL.

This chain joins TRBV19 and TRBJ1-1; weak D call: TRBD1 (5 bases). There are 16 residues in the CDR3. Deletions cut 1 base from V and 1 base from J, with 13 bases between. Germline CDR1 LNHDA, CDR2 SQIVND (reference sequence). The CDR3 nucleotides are TGTGCCAGTAGTATAGGCCGGGACTTTTCGAACACTGAAGCTTTCTTT. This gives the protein CASSIGRDFSNTEAFF.

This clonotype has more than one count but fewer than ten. CDR3 residues: CASSQTQGTDTQYF. The DNA of the CDR3 is TGCGCCAGCAGTCAGACCCAGGGAACAGATACGCAGTATTTT. The chain couples TRBV4-3 to TRBJ2-3; maybe TRBD1 (5 bases). Trimming left V 6 bases short and J 3 bases short, with 13 bases between. Germline V gene lookup returns CDR1 LGHNA and CDR2 YSLEER. CDR3 length: 14 residues.

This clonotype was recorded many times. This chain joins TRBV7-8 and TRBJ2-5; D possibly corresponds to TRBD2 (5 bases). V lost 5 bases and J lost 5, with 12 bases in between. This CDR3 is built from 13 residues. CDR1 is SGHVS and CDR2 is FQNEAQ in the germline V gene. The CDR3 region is CASSPTSGETQYF. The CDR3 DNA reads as TGTGCCAGCAGCCCAACTAGTGGTGAGACCCAGTACTTC.

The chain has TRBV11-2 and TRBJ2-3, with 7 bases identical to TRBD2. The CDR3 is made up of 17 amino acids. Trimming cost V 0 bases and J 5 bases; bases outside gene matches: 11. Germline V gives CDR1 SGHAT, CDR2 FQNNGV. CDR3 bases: TGTGCCAGCAGCTTAGAATACCAGCGGGGCCCGAGAGATACGCAGTATTTT. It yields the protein CASSLEYQRGPRDTQYF.

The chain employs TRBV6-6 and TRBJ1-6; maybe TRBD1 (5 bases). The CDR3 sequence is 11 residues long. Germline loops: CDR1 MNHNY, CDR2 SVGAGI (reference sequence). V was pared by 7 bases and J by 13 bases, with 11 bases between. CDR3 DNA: TGTGCCAGCACTCTTACAGGTCCCCTCCACTTT. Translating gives CASTLTGPLHF.

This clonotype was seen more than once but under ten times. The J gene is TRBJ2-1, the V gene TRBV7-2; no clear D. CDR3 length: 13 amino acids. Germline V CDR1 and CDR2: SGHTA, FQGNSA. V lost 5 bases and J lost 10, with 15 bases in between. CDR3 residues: CASSRPGVVEQFF. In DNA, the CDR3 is TGTGCCAGCAGCCGCCCGGGTGTCGTCGAGCAGTTCTTC.

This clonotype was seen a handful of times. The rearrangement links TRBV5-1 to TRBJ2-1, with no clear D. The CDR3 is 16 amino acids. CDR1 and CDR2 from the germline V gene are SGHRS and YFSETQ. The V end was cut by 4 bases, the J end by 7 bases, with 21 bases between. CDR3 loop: CASSASQHLTANEQFF. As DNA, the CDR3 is TGCGCCAGCAGCGCCTCACAGCATCTAACGGCAAATGAGCAGTTCTTC.

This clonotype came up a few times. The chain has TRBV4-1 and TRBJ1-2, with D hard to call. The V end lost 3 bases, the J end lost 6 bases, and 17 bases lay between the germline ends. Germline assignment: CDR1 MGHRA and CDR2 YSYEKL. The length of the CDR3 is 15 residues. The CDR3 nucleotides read TGCGCCAGCAGCCACGCCGGCCTCGGCGATAATGGCTACACCTTC. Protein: CASSHAGLGDNGYTF.

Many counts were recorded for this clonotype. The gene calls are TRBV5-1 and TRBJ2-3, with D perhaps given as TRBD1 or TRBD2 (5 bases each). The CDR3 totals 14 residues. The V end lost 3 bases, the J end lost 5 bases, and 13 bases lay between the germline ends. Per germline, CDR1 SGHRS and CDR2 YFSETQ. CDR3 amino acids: CASSSGTRGDTQYF. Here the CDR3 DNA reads TGCGCCAGCAGCTCCGGGACCCGCGGAGATACGCAGTATTTT.

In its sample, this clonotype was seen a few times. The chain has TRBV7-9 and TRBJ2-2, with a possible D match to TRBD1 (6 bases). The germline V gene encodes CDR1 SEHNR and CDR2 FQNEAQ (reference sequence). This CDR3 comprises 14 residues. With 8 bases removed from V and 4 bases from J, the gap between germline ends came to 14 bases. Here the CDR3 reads CASGYRDLTGELFF. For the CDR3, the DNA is TGTGCCAGCGGCTACAGGGATCTCACCGGGGAGCTGTTTTTT.

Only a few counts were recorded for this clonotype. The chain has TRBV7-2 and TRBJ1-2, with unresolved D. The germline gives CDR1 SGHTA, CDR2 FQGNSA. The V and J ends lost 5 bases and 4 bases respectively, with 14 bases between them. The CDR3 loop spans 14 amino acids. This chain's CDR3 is CASSPGSETYGYTF. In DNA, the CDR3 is TGTGCCAGCAGCCCCGGGTCCGAAACCTATGGCTACACCTTC.

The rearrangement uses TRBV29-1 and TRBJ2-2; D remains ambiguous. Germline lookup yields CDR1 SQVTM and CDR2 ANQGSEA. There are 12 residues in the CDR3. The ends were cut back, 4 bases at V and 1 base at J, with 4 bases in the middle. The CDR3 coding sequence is TGCAGCGTTGTTCGGAACACCGGGGAGCTGTTTTTT. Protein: CSVVRNTGELFF.

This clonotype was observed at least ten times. CDR3 sequence reads: CASSESSRGWADTQYF. CDR3 coding DNA: TGCGCCAGCAGTGAGAGTAGTCGGGGATGGGCAGATACGCAGTATTTT. V usage is TRBV10-2 and J usage is TRBJ2-3; D is perhaps TRBD2 (5 bases). This CDR3 is built from 16 residues. Germline loops: CDR1 WSHSY, CDR2 SAAADI. V was clipped by 2 bases and J by 4 bases, with 16 bases between them.

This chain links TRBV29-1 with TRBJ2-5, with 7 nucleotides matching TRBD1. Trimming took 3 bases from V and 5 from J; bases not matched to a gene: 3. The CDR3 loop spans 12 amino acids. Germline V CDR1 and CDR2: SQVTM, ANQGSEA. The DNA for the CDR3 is TGCAGCGTTGACAGGGGGTATGAGACCCAGTACTTC. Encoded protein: CSVDRGYETQYF.

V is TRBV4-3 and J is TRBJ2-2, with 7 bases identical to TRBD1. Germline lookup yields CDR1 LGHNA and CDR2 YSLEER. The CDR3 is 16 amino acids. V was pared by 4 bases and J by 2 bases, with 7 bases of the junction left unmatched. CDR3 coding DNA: TGCGCCAGCAGCCGACGGGACAGTCAAAACACCGGGGAGCTGTTTTTT. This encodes CASSRRDSQNTGELFF.

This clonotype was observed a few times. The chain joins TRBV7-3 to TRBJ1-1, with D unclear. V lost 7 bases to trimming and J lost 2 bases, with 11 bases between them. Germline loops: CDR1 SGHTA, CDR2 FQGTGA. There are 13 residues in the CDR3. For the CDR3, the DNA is TGTGCCAGCAACAACCCGGGAAACACTGAAGCTTTCTTT. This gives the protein CASNNPGNTEAFF.